A single sample is the source of the 10 T cell receptor beta chains below, sequenced in a study of CD8+CD57+ T cells in acquired aplastic anemia. Genomic DNA served as template for TCR beta VDJ and CDR3 profiling. A single record per CDR3 protein comes from TCRdb applying MiXCR to the reads. Here the sample spans about 120,000 distinct CDR3 sequences, less than 50% being singletons. Whoever was chosen for sequencing had shown CD8+CD57+ cell expansion by flow cytometry. Sequenced material: sorted CD4+, CD8+, or CD8+CD57+ T cells (not recorded which) from PBMCs. All receptors come from a human donor with aplastic anemia.

In this sample, this clonotype turned up a few times. No conserved phenylalanine or tryptophan is present at the end of the CDR3, so a read error is the likely explanation. The chain combines TRBV29-1 with TRBJ2-3, with 11 bases matching TRBD2. CDR1 is SQVTM and CDR2 is ANQGSEA in the germline V gene. CDR3 size: 14 residues. Trimming at V came to 5 bases and at J to 11 bases, leaving 12 bases not matched to a gene. The CDR3 sequence is CSVSRLAGYNEQYL. In DNA form, the CDR3 reads TGCAGCGTTTCACGACTAGCGGGGTACAATGAGCAGTATCTT.

This clonotype has at least ten counts. V is TRBV5-6 and J is TRBJ1-3; a possible D gene is TRBD1 (5 bases). The ends were cut back, 7 bases at V and 2 bases at J, with 10 bases in the middle. Germline V lookup: CDR1 SGHDT, CDR2 YYEEEE. This CDR3 comprises 13 residues. CDR3 nucleotide sequence: TGTGCCAGCGGGGACGTCGCTGGAAACACCATATATTTT. It encodes CASGDVAGNTIYF.

The rearrangement uses TRBV2 and TRBJ1-1, with D uncertain. The V end was cut by 6 bases, the J end by 1 base, with 9 bases between. The CDR3 spans 13 residues. CDR1 and CDR2 (germline): SNHLY, FYNNEI. CDR3: CASRFRGNTEAFF. The CDR3 DNA reads as TGTGCCAGCAGGTTCCGCGGGAACACTGAAGCTTTCTTT.

The genes are TRBV10-3 and TRBJ1-1, with D unresolved. CDR3 length equals 13 residues. The V end was cut by 2 bases, the J end by 2 bases, with 6 bases between. Germline assignment: CDR1 ENHRY and CDR2 SYGVKD. CDR3 DNA: TGTGCCATCAGTGAGGGCCCAAACACTGAAGCTTTCTTT. This sequence encodes CAISEGPNTEAFF.

CDR3 loop: CASSLSHARGLTDTEAFF. The CDR3 DNA reads TGTGCCAGCAGCTTAAGCCATGCCCGGGGGCTGACAGACACTGAAGCTTTCTTT. This rearrangement joins TRBV7-3 to TRBJ1-1, with D possibly being TRBD1 (6 bases). Trimming pared 1 base from V and 3 bases from J, leaving 21 bases between. This CDR3 contains 18 residues. The germline gives CDR1 SGHTA, CDR2 FQGTGA.

In the case of this clonotype: A read error may produce the germline difference seen at one junction end. The chain links TRBV7-7 to TRBJ2-5, with 9 bases lining up with TRBD1. The germline V gene has CDR1 SSHAT and CDR2 FNYEAQ (reference sequence). The CDR3 consists of 13 residues. CDR3 sequence reads: CASSRDRAAWTYF. CDR3 nucleotides: TGTGCTAGCAGCCGGGACAGGGCCGCATGGACGTACTTC.

This clonotype came up many times. J is TRBJ2-1 and V is TRBV4-2; a weak D match, TRBD2 (6 bases). With 0 bases removed from V and 7 bases from J, the gap between germline ends came to 16 bases. The CDR3 loop spans 16 amino acids. CDR1 is LGHNA and CDR2 is YNFKEQ in the germline V gene. This CDR3 reads CASSQDGSGRSNEQFF. The CDR3 DNA reads as TGTGCCAGCAGCCAAGATGGGTCAGGGAGGAGTAATGAGCAGTTCTTC.

A word on this clonotype: A much bigger clone sits one base away, suggesting this may be a read error. J is TRBJ1-3 and V is TRBV5-1; no clear D. The CDR3 loop spans 14 amino acids. Germline V gene sequence: CDR1 SGHRS, CDR2 YFSETQ. The CDR3 nucleotides read TGCGCCAGCAGCCGGACGGCCTCTGGAAACACCCTATATTTT. This sequence encodes CASSRTASGNTLYF.

This clonotype was recorded at least ten times. The chain links TRBV3-1 to TRBJ2-7; D is unclear. Germline CDR1 LGHDT, CDR2 YNNKEL (reference sequence). This CDR3 contains 13 residues. The germline V and J ends were trimmed by 5 bases and 3 bases, with 11 bases remaining between them. For the CDR3, the DNA is TGTGCCAGCAGCTTTGCCGGGTTCTACGAGCAGTACTTC. The encoded protein is CASSFAGFYEQYF.

This clonotype occurred many times. V is TRBV11-2 and J is TRBJ1-1; 8 bases fit TRBD1. The CDR3 is 14 residues long. The V segment lost 5 bases and the J segment 4 bases; nucleotides outside the gene matches: 6. Germline assignment: CDR1 SGHAT and CDR2 FQNNGV. CDR3 sequence (DNA): TGTGCCAGCAGCATTGACAGGGGTACCACTGAAGCTTTCTTT. This translates into CASSIDRGTTEAFF. Full variable domain (rest looked up from reference TRBV11-2 and TRBJ1-1): EAGVAQSPRYKIIEKRQSVAFWCNPISGHATLYWYQQILGQGPKLLIQFQNNGVVDDSQLPKDRFSAERLKGVDSTLKIQPAKLEDSAVYLCASSIDRGTTEAFFGQGTRLTVV.